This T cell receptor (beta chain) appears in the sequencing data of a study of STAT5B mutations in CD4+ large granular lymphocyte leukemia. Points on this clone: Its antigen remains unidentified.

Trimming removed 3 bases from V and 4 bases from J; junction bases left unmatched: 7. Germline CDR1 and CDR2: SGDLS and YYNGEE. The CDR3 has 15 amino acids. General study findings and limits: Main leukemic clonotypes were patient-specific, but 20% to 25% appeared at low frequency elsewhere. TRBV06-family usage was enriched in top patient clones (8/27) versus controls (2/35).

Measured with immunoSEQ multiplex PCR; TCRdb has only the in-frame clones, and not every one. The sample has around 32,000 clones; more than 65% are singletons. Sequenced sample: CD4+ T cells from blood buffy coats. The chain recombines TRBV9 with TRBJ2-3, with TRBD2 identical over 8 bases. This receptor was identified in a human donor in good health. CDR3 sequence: CASSARAGGADTQYF. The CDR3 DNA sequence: TGTGCCAGCAGCGCCCGCGCGGGAGGAGCAGATACGCAGTATTTT.